This TCR beta chain was documented in a study of blood T cell repertoires in COVID-19 (TCRdb year 2020). About the investigation overall: Collaborator samples came from the United States, Italy and Spain and covered acute and convalescent phases of COVID-19. The material from the prospective study consisted of cDNA or gDNA derived from T cells, B-cell-depleted T cells, or PBMCs. Subjects who had been exposed to COVID-19, were actively infected with it, or had recovered from it provided the deeply sampled blood TCRbeta repertoires that made up the dataset. The repertoires were released in a freely available public database meant as a resource for research on the immune response to SARS-CoV-2. Samples came from the ongoing ImmuneRACE study (first 160 participants) plus 1,254 subjects from 6 global collaborators. A de-identified subject ID, COVID-19 status, age in years and sex were almost always included in the sample metadata. Where HLA class I and class II types were available, the types were taken from metadata supplied by the sample provider, not from assay-based typing.

Each collaborating institution followed its own protocols to collect whole blood in K2EDTA tubes. For TCRbeta analysis, collaborators shipped samples as frozen whole blood, isolated PBMCs, or DNA extracted from either of those sample types. TCRbeta CDR3 regions were amplified from genomic DNA by means of the immunoSEQ Assay, a bias-controlled multiplex PCR. In the authors' own workflow: The number of nucleated cells in each sample was estimated from the amplification of reference gene primers within the assay. Sequence reads were collapsed and filtered to measure the absolute abundance of every unique TCRbeta CDR3 rearrangement. Productive Simpson clonality was computed per sample as the square root of Simpson's diversity index over productive rearrangements. This immuneACCESS table, as held by TCRdb, lists in-frame sequences with V and J called but not all clones. Of the missing ones, under half trace to an unresolved V gene in checked studies; the others have no known cause. D and trimming were read from the DNA, whereas the V and J calls and clone size are those reported in that table. The sample table contains under 170,000 clones; only one count was recorded for 84% of them. Clones ranked in the top ten supply around 2.2% of the sample.

The CDR3 covers 14 residues, taking in both the cysteine and the phenylalanine. Just the 42-base CDR3 DNA is kept, in frame starting at base 1. The germline ends are 13 bases apart after V is trimmed by 1 base and J by 9 bases. The CDR1 and CDR2 encoded by the germline V gene are KGHSH and LQKENI. General findings and caveats noted by the study authors: Clinical and demographic metadata were provided uncurated, with the amount varying by source and participant.

This clone was found once. Its recognized antigen is unknown. Per-base qualities were not stored, and no clone one base away is much larger. Sample: peripheral blood. The sequence derives from a man aged 65 to 85 with acute or convalescent COVID-19. The rearranged segments are TRBV18 and TRBJ1-5; no confident D gene assignment can be made. The CDR3 reads as follows: CASSPLKGEGPQHF. The nucleotides read TGTGCCAGCTCACCACTTAAGGGAGAAGGGCCCCAGCATTTT.